This T cell receptor beta chain was captured by sequencing in a study of T cell responses to AZD1222 COVID-19 vaccine. Findings and limits, study-wide: Two doses of AZD1222 preceded a rise in Spike-specific TCR breadth and depth. A reported finding is that nearly half of spike-specific TCRs target unmutated variant regions.

As for this clone: Its antigen is still unknown.

Clones were sequenced by immunoSEQ multiplex PCR, and TCRdb holds only the in-frame ones, with some missing. This table has around 96,000 clones, more than 70% appearing once. This CDR3 contains 14 residues. Trimming pared 6 bases from V and 2 bases from J, leaving 13 bases between. Germline V gene lookup returns CDR1 WSHSY and CDR2 SAAADI. The input for sequencing was peripheral blood, taken 28 days after the second AZD1222 dose. The origin of this receptor is an adult who received the AZD1222 COVID-19 vaccine. The chain recombines TRBV10-2 with TRBJ1-2; a possible D gene is TRBD1 (6 bases). Written as DNA, the CDR3 is TGCGCCAGCAGGGAACAGGGAGGGAACTATGGCTACACCTTC. Translating gives CASREQGGNYGYTF.